This T cell receptor beta chain derives from a study of CD8 T cells in Susac syndrome. At the level of the study: Active disease was present in about 6 of the sequenced Susac syndrome patients, and remission in eight.

CDR3 length equals 15 residues. CDR1 is LGHNA, CDR2 YSLEER, per germline. After removal of 5 bases from V and 1 base from J, the junction contained 5 bases not matched to a gene. Random hexamers primed reverse transcription of 0.5 to 1 ug RNA. Multiplex PCR with immunoSEQ amplified the TCR beta CDR3 across 54 Vbeta and 13 Jbeta. TCRdb recomputed calls from the immunoSEQ multiplex PCR reads with MiXCR, one row per CDR3 protein. The sample carries around 80,000 distinct CDR3 sequences, roughly 92% recorded once. The J gene is TRBJ1-1, the V gene TRBV4-3; 9 bases match TRBD1. Sample: CD8+ T cells from PBMCs. This receptor was taken from a human donor with Susac syndrome. CDR3 in amino acids: CASSVSGQGNTEAFF. The DNA of the CDR3 is TGCGCCAGCAGCGTATCGGGACAGGGGAACACTGAAGCTTTCTTT.